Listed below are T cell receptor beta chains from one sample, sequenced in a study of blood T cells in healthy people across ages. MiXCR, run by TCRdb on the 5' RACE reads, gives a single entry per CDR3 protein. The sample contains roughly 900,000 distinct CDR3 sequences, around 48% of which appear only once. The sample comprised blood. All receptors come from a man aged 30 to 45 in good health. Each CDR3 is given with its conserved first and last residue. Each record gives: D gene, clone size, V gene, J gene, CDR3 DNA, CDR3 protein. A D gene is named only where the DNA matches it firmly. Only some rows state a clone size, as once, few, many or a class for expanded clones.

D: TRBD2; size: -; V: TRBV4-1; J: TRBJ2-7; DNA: TGCGCCAGCAGCCGCCGACTAGCGGGGGTTGATCGTCGAGAGCAGTACTTC; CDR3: CASSRRLAGVDRREQYF
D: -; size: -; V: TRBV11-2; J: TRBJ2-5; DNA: TGTGCCAGCAGCTTAGATCAGGGAAAACAAGAGACCCAGTACTTC; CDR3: CASSLDQGKQETQYF
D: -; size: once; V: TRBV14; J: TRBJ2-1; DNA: TGTGCCAGCAGCCCACTCACCGCCAATGAGCAGTTCTTC; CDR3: CASSPLTANEQFF
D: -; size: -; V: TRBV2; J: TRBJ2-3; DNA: TGTGCCAGCAGTGAAGTTTGGATCGTACAAGAAGATACGCAGTATTTT; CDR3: CASSEVWIVQEDTQYF
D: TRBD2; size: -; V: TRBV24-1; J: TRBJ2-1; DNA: TGTGCCACCAATGATGGGGGAGCGGGATTCTACAATGAGCAGTTCTTC; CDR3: CATNDGGAGFYNEQFF
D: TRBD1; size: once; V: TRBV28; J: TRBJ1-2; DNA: TGTGCCAGCAGTTACACCGGGACAGCCACTTATGGCTACACCTTC; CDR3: CASSYTGTATYGYTF
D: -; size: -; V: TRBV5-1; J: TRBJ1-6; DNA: TGCGCCAGCAAGAGGGAAAATTCACCCCTCCACTTT; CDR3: CASKRENSPLHF
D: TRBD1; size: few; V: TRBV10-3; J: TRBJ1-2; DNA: TGTGCCATCAGTGGAGGACAGGAGAACTATGGCTACACCTTC; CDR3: CAISGGQENYGYTF
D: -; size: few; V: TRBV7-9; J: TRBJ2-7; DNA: TGTGCCAGCAGCTCGGGAAGGGGGAGCTCCTACGAGCAGTACTTC; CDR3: CASSSGRGSSYEQYF
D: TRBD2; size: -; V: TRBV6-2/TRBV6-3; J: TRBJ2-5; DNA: TGTGCCAGCAGACTTGGTAGCGGGGGTCAGACCCAGTACTTC; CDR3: CASRLGSGGQTQYF
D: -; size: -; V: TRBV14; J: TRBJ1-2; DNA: TGTGCCAGCAGCCCCAGGACAAACGGTGGCTACACCTTC; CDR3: CASSPRTNGGYTF
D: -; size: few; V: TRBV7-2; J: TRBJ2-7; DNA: TGTGCCAGCAGCCCCCAGACCAAGCAGTACTTC; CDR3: CASSPQTKQYF
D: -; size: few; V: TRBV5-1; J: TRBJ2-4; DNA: TGCGCCAGCAGCTTGGCCCCGAGGGCCAAAAACATTCAGTACTTC; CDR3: CASSLAPRAKNIQYF
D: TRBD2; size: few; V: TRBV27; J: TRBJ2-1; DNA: TGTGCCAGCAGCCGAACAAGCGGGAGAAATGAGCAGTTCTTC; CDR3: CASSRTSGRNEQFF
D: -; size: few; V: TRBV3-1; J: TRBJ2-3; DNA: TGTGCCAGCAGCCAAGTGGCACTAGCCACAGATACGCAGTATTTT; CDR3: CASSQVALATDTQYF
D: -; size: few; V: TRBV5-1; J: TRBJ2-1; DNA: TGCGCCAGCAGCTTGGGGCCAGAAAACTACAATGAGCAGTTCTTC; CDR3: CASSLGPENYNEQFF
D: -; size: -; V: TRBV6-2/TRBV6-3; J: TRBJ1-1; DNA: TGTGCCAGCAGTTATACGGGTGGCACTGGAGCTTTCTTT; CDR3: CASSYTGGTGAFF
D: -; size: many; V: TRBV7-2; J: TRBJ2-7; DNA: TGTGCCAGCAGCTTAATCGCTCAGTCATACGAGCAGTACTTC; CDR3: CASSLIAQSYEQYF
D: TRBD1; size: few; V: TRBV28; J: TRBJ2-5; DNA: TGTGCCAGCAGCATGAGGGACAGGGGGTCTCAAGAGACCCAGTACTTC; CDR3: CASSMRDRGSQETQYF
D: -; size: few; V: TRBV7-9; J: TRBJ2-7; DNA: TGTGCCAGCAGCTTAGCCGGGACACGGAGATCGAGCTCCTACGAGCAGTACTTC; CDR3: CASSLAGTRRSSSYEQYF
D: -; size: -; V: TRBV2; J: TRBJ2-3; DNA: TGTGCCAGCAGATTGACTACAGTCACAGATACGCAGTATTTT; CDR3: CASRLTTVTDTQYF
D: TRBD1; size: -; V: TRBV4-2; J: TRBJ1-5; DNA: TGTGCCAGCAGCCAAGAAAGGGGGGGACAGGGGACCGTAAGCAATCAGCCCCAGCATTTT; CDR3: CASSQERGGQGTVSNQPQHF
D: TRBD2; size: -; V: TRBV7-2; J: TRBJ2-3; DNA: TGTGCCAGCAGCTTGGCTAGCGGGGGGGTGGCAGATACGCAGTATTTT; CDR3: CASSLASGGVADTQYF
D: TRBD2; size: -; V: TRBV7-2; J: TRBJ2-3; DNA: TGTGCCAGCAGCTCCGGGACTAACGGGGGGGCCGCCGATTTAGATACGCAGTATTTT; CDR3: CASSSGTNGGAADLDTQYF
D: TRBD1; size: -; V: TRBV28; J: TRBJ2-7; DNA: TGTGCCAGCAGTGGGGGACAGGGGGCGTACTACGAGCAGTACTTC; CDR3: CASSGGQGAYYEQYF
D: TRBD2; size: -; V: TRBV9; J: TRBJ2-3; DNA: TGTGCCAGCAGCGTAGGAAAAGGTAGCGGGGGTGCCGATACGCAGTATTTT; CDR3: CASSVGKGSGGADTQYF
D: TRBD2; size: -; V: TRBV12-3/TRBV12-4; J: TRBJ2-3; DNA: TGTGCCAGCAGTTTAGCGCTAACCGGGACTAGCGGGGTCACAGATACGCAGTATTTT; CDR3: CASSLALTGTSGVTDTQYF
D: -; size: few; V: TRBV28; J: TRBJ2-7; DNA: TGTGCCAGCGCTCTCCAGCAGAACTACGAGCAGTACTTC; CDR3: CASALQQNYEQYF
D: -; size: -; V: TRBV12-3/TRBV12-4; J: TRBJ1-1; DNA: TGTGCCGGCAGCCGACAGCGTATGAACACTGAAGCTTTCTTT; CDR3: CAGSRQRMNTEAFF
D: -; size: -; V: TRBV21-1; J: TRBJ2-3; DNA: TGTGCCAGCAGCTGCGGGGCTAGCGGGGGCCTTAGCACAGATACGCAGTATTTT; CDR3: CASSCGASGGLSTDTQYF
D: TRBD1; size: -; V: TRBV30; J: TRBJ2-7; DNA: TGTGCCAGAAGTGACAGGGGGTACGAGCAGTACTTC; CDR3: CARSDRGYEQYF
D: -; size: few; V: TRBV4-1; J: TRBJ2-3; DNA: TGCGCCAGCAGCCAAGCCCCGGGTGATACGCAGTATTTT; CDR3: CASSQAPGDTQYF
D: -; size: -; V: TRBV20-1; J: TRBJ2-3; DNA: TGCAGTGCCCAGGTCCCTAGCAATACGCAGTATTTT; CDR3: CSAQVPSNTQYF